This TCR beta chain was recovered during a study of cytomegalovirus exposure and HLA in healthy donors. Findings of the study overall: Association of a missense DCLRE1C variant with TCR beta V- and J-gene trimming was reported in a later analysis. Later examination showed HLA-associated TCR beta chains had greater clonal expansion than equally common others. Across all donors, roughly uniform sequencing depth was an assumption of the presence/absence analyses.

The CDR3 is 13 residues long. V was cut by 5 bases and J by 11 bases, with 19 bases left in between. Germline lookup yields CDR1 SGHNT and CDR2 YYREEE (reference sequence). In regard to this clone: The antigen remains undetermined.

The PCR employed 60 Vbeta primers together with 13 Jbeta primers. Per the original data handling: It was a later analysis that counted roughly 80 million unique TCR beta chains, of which some 9.9 million were shared. Profiling relied on immunoSEQ multiplex PCR, and the TCRdb table lists in-frame clones only, not all of them. V and J calls and clone size come straight from that table; D and trimming were deduced from the DNA. The sample carries 150,000 or so clones, about 80% recorded once. The V and J genes are TRBV5-4 and TRBJ2-5, with D possibly TRBD1 on 8 matching bases. The source is a man in his thirties or forties in good health and CMV-seropositive. Sequencing was performed on PBMCs. As DNA, the CDR3 is TGTGCCAGCAGGGCTGACAGGGGAGGGGAGCAGTACTTC. This gives the protein CASRADRGGEQYF.